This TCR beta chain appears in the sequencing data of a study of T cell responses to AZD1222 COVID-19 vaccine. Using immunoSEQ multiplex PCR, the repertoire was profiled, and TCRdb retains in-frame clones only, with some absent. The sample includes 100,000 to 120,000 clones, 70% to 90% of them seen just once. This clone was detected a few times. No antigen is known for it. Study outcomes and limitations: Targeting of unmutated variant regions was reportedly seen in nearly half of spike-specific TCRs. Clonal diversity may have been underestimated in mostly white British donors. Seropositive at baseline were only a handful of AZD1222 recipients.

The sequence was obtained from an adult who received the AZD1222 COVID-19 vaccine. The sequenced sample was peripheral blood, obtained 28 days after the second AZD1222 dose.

CDR3 in amino acids: CASSELGGRENSPLHF. The CDR3 nucleotides read TGTGCCAGCAGTGAGTTGGGGGGCAGGGAAAATTCACCCCTCCACTTT. The chain combines TRBV6-1 with TRBJ1-6; possibly TRBD1 for D (6 bases). Germline lookup yields CDR1 MNHNS and CDR2 SASEGT. The CDR3 covers 16 residues. Trimming pared 3 bases from V and 7 bases from J, leaving 16 bases between.